This TCR beta chain was recovered during a study of radiation and T cells in renal cell carcinoma. To note about this clone: Its antigen is currently unknown.

Profiled with immunoSEQ multiplex PCR; TCRdb holds only in-frame clones, not every one. The sample lists approximately 83,000 clones; 85% were seen once. Time point of the sample: blood 4 weeks post-SBRT, at nephrectomy. Documented treatment: 15 Gy SBRT to primary tumor, nephrectomy 4 weeks later. Nephrectomy followed 15 Gy stereotactic body radiation by 4 weeks. Broader study findings: Top tumor clonotypes rose in blood 2 weeks post-radiation, then contracted. No pretreatment tumor biopsies were available for baseline clonotypes.

In germline, CDR1 is SGHRS, CDR2 YFSETQ. This CDR3 has 16 amino acids. V lost 0 bases and J 6 bases, leaving 15 bases between the germline ends. Specimen: blood, collected from a patient whose treatment included radiotherapy and nephrectomy. This clonotype was sampled from a man over 45 with renal cell carcinoma. The chain combines TRBV5-1 with TRBJ2-2; tentative D call: TRBD1 (6 bases). CDR3 in DNA: TGCGCCAGCAGCTTGGAACGTCAGGGGATCGCCGGGGAGCTGTTTTTT. Translation gives CASSLERQGIAGELFF. The full variable domain, completed using reference TRBV5-1 and TRBJ2-2, is KAGVTQTPRYLIKTRGQQVTLSCSPISGHRSVSWYQQTPGQGLQFLFEYFSETQRNKGNFPGRFSGRQFSNSRSEMNVSTLELGDSALYLCASSLERQGIAGELFFGEGSRLTVL.